This T cell receptor beta chain was observed in a study of response to subunit inactivated influenza vaccine (dated by TCRdb to the late 2010s). About the full investigation: To follow how T cells responded to a trivalent subunit inactivated influenza vaccine, the researchers relied on deep quantitative profiling of the T cell receptor repertoire.

Library preparation employed RT-PCR. Sequencer: Illumina HiSeq 2500. In TCRdb, the public reads were trimmed at Q25 with fastp and aligned with MiXCR, with productive beta chains retained. Identical CDR3 protein sequences are pooled into one entry, listed with their most common genes and DNA. For this sample the table gives some 800,000 distinct CDR3 sequences, of which less than 25% were detected only once. The ten top clones hold 9.5% to 13% of the sample. V and J lose 5 bases and 7 bases, and a span of 15 bases separates them. The germline V gene provides CDR1 SGHRS and CDR2 YFSETQ. The cysteine opens and the phenylalanine closes a CDR3 of 14 amino acids. Of all the DNA, just the CDR3 is kept, 42 bases in frame from base 1. A few counts support this clonotype. Its antigen has not been determined. No clone much larger than this one lies a single base away; base qualities are absent. The paper as a whole reports these results and caveats: It was suggested by the authors that each seasonal influenza vaccination may recruit only a limited number of new T cells.

This clonotype was sampled from a man in his fifties who received an inactivated influenza vaccine. Donor details come from another sample of the same person, matched by shared clones. Sequencing used PBMCs from blood, obtained around 5 days after vaccination. The rearranged chain carries TRBV5-1 and TRBJ2-2, with the D gene not confidently named. The CDR3 corresponds to CASSSSSLSGELFF. In nucleotides, the sequence is TGCGCCAGCAGTTCGAGCAGCTTAAGCGGGGAGCTGTTTTTT.